This entry is about one T cell receptor beta chain. Antigen unknown. A second PCR of 7 to 11 cycles used a sample-barcoded 5' primer and a J-beta primer mix. TCRdb processed the 5' RACE reads anew with MiXCR; each CDR3 protein has one entry. This table has more than 800,000 distinct CDR3 sequences, 25% to 35% appearing once. The data are from a study of blood T cells in healthy people across ages. Study-level points and caveats: Not knowing donor CMV status may have confounded expanded clonotype changes.

Every donor contributed approximately 10 milliliters of peripheral blood by blood draw. The germline V and J ends were trimmed by 1 base and 1 base, with 10 bases remaining between them. Germline CDR1 is SGHTA and CDR2 is FQGNSA. This CDR3 spans 15 amino acids. The chain joins TRBV7-2 to TRBJ1-2; D is unresolved. The source of this sequence is a woman older than 75 in good health. Sequencing was carried out using blood. The CDR3 reads CASSLDRRRNYGYTF. As DNA, the CDR3 is TGTGCCAGCAGCTTAGACAGAAGACGTAACTATGGCTACACCTTC.